This entry features one T cell receptor beta chain sequence. The target antigen is unknown. The sample comes from a study of T cell responses to AZD1222 COVID-19 vaccine. Study results and limitations: Targets within unmutated variant regions were reportedly found for nearly half of spike-specific TCRs. Females made up more of the donors, who were largely white British, and clonal diversity may have come out too low.

CDR1 is SGHRS and CDR2 is YFSETQ in the germline V gene. The CDR3 has 13 residues. Trimming cost V 0 bases and J 5 bases, with 9 bases left between them. Clones were sequenced by immunoSEQ multiplex PCR, and TCRdb holds only the in-frame ones, with some missing. This sample has about 120,000 clones, with about 89% found just once. The sequence was collected from an adult in good health. This rearrangement joins TRBV5-1 to TRBJ2-7, with D unclear. Material: peripheral blood, obtained on day 0 of AZD1222 vaccination. The chain's CDR3 is CASSLGGLDEQYF. In DNA, the CDR3 is TGCGCCAGCAGCTTGGGGGGTCTAGACGAGCAGTACTTC.